This T cell receptor (beta chain) was sequenced in a study of early T cells in non-severe SARS-CoV-2 infection. Study overall: Alpha and beta chains were unpaired, from unsorted whole-blood bulk RNA. Broader study findings: CD4 and private specificities were missed by VDJdb matching, which favored anti-spike CD8 responses.

The CDR3 loop spans 14 amino acids. V was trimmed by 1 base and J by 1 base, leaving 7 bases between them. Germline V gives CDR1 KGHSH, CDR2 LQKENI. The TCR library protocol attached unique molecular identifiers to the individual cDNA molecules. MiXCR, applied by TCRdb to the 5' RACE reads, yields one record per CDR3 protein. This table holds around 80,000 distinct CDR3 sequences, about 13% found once. A few counts support this clonotype. Its antigen remains unknown. The J gene is TRBJ1-1, the V gene TRBV18; no definite D call. The clonotype originates from an adult who was a healthcare worker with PCR-confirmed SARS-CoV-2 infection or an uninfected control (not recorded which). The specimen sequenced was whole blood. The CDR3 DNA reads as TGTGCCAGCTCACCACTACGGCAGAACACTGAAGCTTTCTTT. It translates to CASSPLRQNTEAFF.